One sample yielded the 15 T cell receptor beta chains listed below, sequenced in a study of blood T cell repertoires in COVID-19. Sequencing used immunoSEQ multiplex PCR; TCRdb keeps in-frame clones, though not all of them. The sample yields roughly 250,000 clones, 65% to 85% seen once. Source material: peripheral blood. These receptors were obtained from a man aged 35 to 55 with active or convalescent COVID-19.

The chain uses TRBV5-6 and TRBJ2-3, with D tentatively TRBD1 (5 bases). Trimming left V 0 bases short and J 6 bases short, with 11 bases between. Germline CDR1 reads SGHDT; CDR2 reads YYEEEE. The CDR3 sequence is 14 residues long. The CDR3 region is CASSLGQGMDTQYF. CDR3 nucleotides: TGTGCCAGCAGCTTGGGGCAGGGTATGGATACGCAGTATTTT.

This clone has only one observation. The J gene is TRBJ2-7, the V gene TRBV9; TRBD2 is a possible D gene (5 bases). The CDR3 loop spans 15 amino acids. The V gene's germline CDR1 is SGDLS and CDR2 YYNGEE. The V end was cut by 0 bases, the J end by 4 bases, with 14 bases between. The CDR3 region has the DNA TGTGCCAGCAGCGTAGGCCCTAGCCTTGATTACGAGCAGTACTTC. As protein: CASSVGPSLDYEQYF.

The chain has TRBV10-3 and TRBJ2-5; 14 bases line up with TRBD2. Per the germline V gene, CDR1 is ENHRY and CDR2 is SYGVKD. The CDR3 contains 15 residues. The ends lost 2 bases at V and 5 bases at J; junction bases unmatched: 1. The CDR3 protein is CAISEGLAGGETQYF. The CDR3 DNA reads TGTGCCATCAGTGAGGGACTAGCGGGGGGTGAGACCCAGTACTTC.

The chain links TRBV3-1 (or the pseudogene TRBV3-2) to TRBJ2-1; D ambiguous. Trimming cost V 0 bases and J 10 bases, with 10 bases left between them. The CDR3 spans 13 residues. The germline CDR1 and CDR2 sequences are LGHDT and YNNKEL (reference sequence). The CDR3 sequence: CASSQEEFREQFF. The DNA of the CDR3 is TGTGCCAGCAGCCAAGAAGAATTTCGGGAGCAGTTCTTC.

The V and J genes are TRBV5-6 and TRBJ1-1; 8 bases fit TRBD1. The CDR3 totals 16 residues. The germline V gene encodes CDR1 SGHDT and CDR2 YYEEEE. J lost 6 bases, V lost 4 bases, and 14 bases had no gene match. The CDR3 reads CASSLSRGRFPPEAFF. Here the CDR3 DNA reads TGTGCCAGCAGCCTAAGCAGGGGGCGATTCCCCCCTGAAGCTTTCTTT. Full variable domain (missing parts from reference TRBV5-6 and TRBJ1-1): DAGVTQSPTHLIKTRGQQVTLRCSPKSGHDTVSWYQQALGQGPQFIFQYYEEEERQRGNFPDRFSGHQFPNYSSELNVNALLLGDSALYLCASSLSRGRFPPEAFFGQGTRLTVV.

The gene calls are TRBV6-2 or TRBV6-3 and TRBJ2-7, with 8 bases matching TRBD2. CDR1 and CDR2 from the germline V gene are MNHEY and SVGEGT. Germline trimming cut 4 bases from V and 1 base from J; bases unmatched to any gene: 3. This CDR3 is built from 14 residues. Written as DNA, the CDR3 is TGTGCCAGCAGTTTAGCGGGGAGGTCCTACGAGCAGTACTTC. This gives the protein CASSLAGRSYEQYF.

This chain joins TRBV10-3 and TRBJ1-4, with 8 bases lining up with TRBD1. Looked up from germline, CDR1 is ENHRY and CDR2 is SYGVKD. The CDR3 consists of 15 residues. The J segment lost 4 bases and the V segment lost 3 bases, leaving 4 bases of the junction unmatched. The CDR3 coding sequence is TGTGCCATCAGTGACGGACAGGGTTATAATGAAAAACTGTTTTTT. It is translated as CAISDGQGYNEKLFF.

This clone was observed a few times. The V gene is TRBV4-1, the J gene TRBJ1-4, with 8 bases lining up with TRBD1. This CDR3 has 16 residues. Germline trimming cut 1 base from V and 3 bases from J; bases unmatched to any gene: 4. CDR1 and CDR2 from the germline V gene are MGHRA and YSYEKL. In nucleotides, the CDR3 is TGCGCCAGCAGCCAAGTTGGGACAGGCCCTAATGAAAAACTGTTTTTT. Its translation: CASSQVGTGPNEKLFF.

This chain uses TRBV19 with TRBJ1-6, with D possibly being TRBD1 (5 bases). V was cut by 6 bases and J by 0 bases, with 15 bases left in between. CDR3 length equals 17 residues. The V gene's germline CDR1 is LNHDA and CDR2 SQIVND (reference sequence). The CDR3 loop is CASSSDSLSSYNSPLHF. The CDR3 nucleotides read TGTGCCAGTAGCTCAGACAGTTTAAGCTCCTATAATTCACCCCTCCACTTT.

The DNA of the CDR3 is TGTGCCAGCAGCTTGGGATGGAGGGGAAACACCATATATTTT. Its translation is CASSLGWRGNTIYF. The chain carries TRBV5-6 and TRBJ1-3; D remains unclear. CDR3 length: 14 residues. CDR1 and CDR2 from the germline V gene are SGHDT and YYEEEE. Trimming cost V 0 bases and J 4 bases, with 8 bases left between them.

The V call is TRBV19, the J call TRBJ1-3; D is perhaps TRBD1 (6 bases). CDR3 length equals 16 residues. The germline V gene encodes CDR1 LNHDA and CDR2 SQIVND (reference sequence). V lost 5 bases to trimming and J lost 0 bases, with 14 bases between them. The chain's CDR3 is CASSAHRDGSGNTIYF. CDR3 DNA sequence: TGTGCCAGTAGTGCCCACAGGGACGGCTCTGGAAACACCATATATTTT.

The chain couples TRBV19 to TRBJ2-7; the D is unclear. Trimming removed 5 bases at V and 8 bases at J, with 13 bases between. CDR1 and CDR2 (germline): LNHDA, SQIVND (reference sequence). This CDR3 spans 12 amino acids. For the CDR3, the DNA is TGTGCCAGTAGTCCCGCAGGCCGCCAGCAGTACTTC. The encoded protein is CASSPAGRQQYF.

The chain links TRBV19 to TRBJ1-4; weak D call: TRBD1 (6 bases). The CDR3 consists of 16 residues. Germline V gene data show CDR1 as LNHDA and CDR2 as SQIVND (reference sequence). V lost 5 bases and J 8 bases, leaving 21 bases between the germline ends. For the CDR3, the DNA is TGTGCCAGTAGTTTAACGCCACAGGGAGTACGCGAAAAACTGTTTTTT. It encodes CASSLTPQGVREKLFF.

The J gene is TRBJ2-7, the V gene TRBV30, with 9 bases that match TRBD1. There are 14 residues in the CDR3. The germline CDR1 and CDR2 sequences are GTSNPN and SVGIG (reference sequence). V was pared by 3 bases and J by 6 bases, with 9 bases of the junction left unmatched. CDR3 protein: CAWSSRTGDLEQYF. CDR3 bases: TGTGCCTGGAGCTCCCGGACAGGGGATCTCGAGCAGTACTTC.

V usage is TRBV6-2 or TRBV6-3 and J usage is TRBJ1-5; D is undetermined. In germline, CDR1 is MNHEY, CDR2 SVGEGT. The CDR3 is made up of 15 amino acids. Trimming removed 2 bases at V and 0 bases at J, with 8 bases between. This CDR3 reads CASSYITDSNQPQHF. The CDR3, as DNA: TGTGCCAGCAGTTACATTACAGATAGCAATCAGCCCCAGCATTTT.